The TCR beta chain described here comes from a study of T cell changes during pregnancy in multiple sclerosis. The CDR3 covers 13 residues. The V and J ends lost 6 bases and 3 bases, in that order; junction bases with no gene match: 5. CDR1 is LNHDA, CDR2 SQIVND, per germline (reference sequence). Measured with immunoSEQ multiplex PCR; TCRdb has only the in-frame clones, and not every one. Of about 38,000 clones detected, approximately 90% appear once; the ten largest clones hold approximately 6.8%. The clonotype comes from a female donor with multiple sclerosis, enrolled in a pregnancy study. The source was CD8+ T cells from peripheral blood mononuclear cells, collected in the third trimester of pregnancy. This chain links TRBV19 with TRBJ2-7; TRBD1 aligns across 7 bases. The CDR3, as DNA: TGTGCCAGTAGCCTGACAGGGATCTACGAGCAGTACTTC. It is translated as CASSLTGIYEQYF.